This TCR beta chain was found in a study of OX40 agonist ivuxolimab in advanced cancers. Turning to the study itself: Across the patients, intravenous ivuxolimab was delivered every 2 weeks at 0.01 to 10 mg/kg. Patients enrolled in dose escalation were diagnosed with hepatocellular carcinoma, melanoma, renal cell or head and neck cancer.

This CDR3 has 15 residues. From germline, CDR1 is MNHGY and CDR2 SAAAGT. Trimming pared 6 bases from V and 4 bases from J, leaving 13 bases between. Concerning this clone: Its target is not known.

TCRdb keeps only in-frame clones here, not all; method: immunoSEQ multiplex PCR. This sample has over a thousand clones, with 76% found just once. Study conclusions and caveats: At 0.1 to 3.0 mg/kg and by week 6, CD4+ and CD8+ T cells in the blood had expanded clonally. Low normalized T-cell clonal expansion also characterized some of the nonresponders.

The TCR originated in an adult with an advanced solid tumor such as melanoma, head and neck, liver or kidney cancer. The chain joins TRBV6-8 to TRBJ1-6; TRBD1 might be the D (5 bases). Sampling took place in a trial of the OX40 agonist ivuxolimab. The CDR3 region is CASRSLGGYNSPLHF. The CDR3 DNA is TGTGCCAGCAGATCCCTTGGGGGGTATAATTCACCCCTCCACTTT.